The entry that follows covers one T cell receptor (beta chain) sequence. Its antigen remains unknown. This CDR3 is built from 12 residues. The V end lost 5 bases, the J end lost 9 bases, and 11 bases lay between the germline ends. Germline V gene sequence: CDR1 MNHEY, CDR2 SMNVEV (reference sequence). The study recruited hyperthyroidism patients aged 18 to 65 who were newly diagnosed, under 2 months' duration. Diagnostic conclusions were grounded in clinical symptoms, serum thyroxine, TRAb, thyroid ultrasound and orbital computed tomography. RNA transcripts were the source from which TCR beta CDR3 regions were amplified. In the first round, RT-PCR was carried out with HTBI primers, and a multiplex PCR formed the second round. One entry per CDR3 protein results from TCRdb running MiXCR on the multiplex PCR reads. The top ten clones hold 2.5% to 3.5% of a sample with 400,000 to 450,000 distinct CDR3 sequences, under 25% of them seen once.

This entry is derived from a study of Graves' ophthalmopathy and Graves' hyperthyroidism. General study points: Most thyroid clonotypes expanded beyond 0.001 frequency were also found in blood.

This clonotype originated in a woman aged 18-35 years with stable Graves' hyperthyroidism. The rearrangement links TRBV27 to TRBJ1-5, with D perhaps TRBD1 (6 bases). The source material was peripheral blood. The CDR3 nucleotides are TGTGCCAGCAGTCCCACAGGGATGCCCCAGCATTTT. Encoded protein: CASSPTGMPQHF.